A single sample is the source of the 3 T cell receptor beta chains below, sequenced in a study of T cell responses to AZD1222 COVID-19 vaccine (dated by TCRdb to the early 2020s). Library preparation used the immunoSEQ multiplex PCR assay. TCRdb holds this immuneACCESS table with in-frame rearrangements only. Some clones are missing; in checked studies, unresolved V genes explain under half, and the rest has no known cause. For this sample there are approximately 150,000 clones; approximately 86% appear just once. Jointly, the top ten make up 5% to 6.5% of the sample. The time point label here, explained by the study, means: about 28 days (+/-7) after the second vaccine dose. The treatment or condition label of this sample denotes: meningococcal conjugate vaccine given as trial control. Sequenced here: peripheral blood, sampled 28 days after the second dose of the MenACWY control vaccine. These receptors all come from an adult who received the MenACWY meningococcal vaccine as a control.

J is TRBJ1-2 and V is TRBV27; D remains ambiguous. Per the germline V gene, CDR1 is MNHEY and CDR2 is SMNVEV (reference sequence). This CDR3 spans 13 amino acids. With 5 bases removed from V and 2 bases from J, the gap between germline ends came to 9 bases. CDR3 sequence (DNA): TGTGCCAGCAGTACTCAGGCAAACTATGGCTACACCTTC. Translation gives CASSTQANYGYTF.

The V gene is TRBV6-5, the J gene TRBJ2-7; perhaps TRBD2 as D (6 bases). The CDR3 is 16 residues long. V lost 0 bases and J lost 2, with 14 bases in between. CDR1 and CDR2 from the germline V gene are MNHEY and SVGAGI. The CDR3 reads CASSYSWGVDAYEQYF. CDR3 coding DNA: TGTGCCAGCAGTTACTCATGGGGGGTTGACGCCTACGAGCAGTACTTC.

The chain has TRBV7-2 and TRBJ1-1; no clear D gene. From germline, CDR1 is SGHTA and CDR2 FQGNSA. The CDR3 sequence is 12 residues long. Trimming cost V 5 bases and J 6 bases, with 10 bases left between them. The CDR3 sequence is CASSVQFSEAFF. DNA of the CDR3: TGTGCCAGCAGCGTACAGTTTTCTGAAGCTTTCTTT.